The T cell receptor beta chain under discussion was sequenced for a study of T cell changes during pregnancy in multiple sclerosis. Some clones are missing from TCRdb's copy, which holds only in-frame ones; the method was immunoSEQ multiplex PCR. The table records about 92,000 clones, more than 85% of them present only once. The ends were cut back, 2 bases at V and 6 bases at J, with 10 bases in the middle. The CDR3 is made up of 13 amino acids. The germline gives CDR1 SGHTA, CDR2 FQGTGA. Sequenced here: peripheral blood, sampled in the first trimester of pregnancy. This sequence joins TRBV7-3 and TRBJ1-2; D is unresolved. The clonotype originates from a female donor with multiple sclerosis, enrolled in a pregnancy study. The chain's CDR3 is CASSLGSGDGYTF. For the CDR3, the DNA is TGTGCCAGCAGCTTAGGCTCGGGAGATGGCTACACCTTC.